The TCR beta chain under discussion was sequenced for a study of Graves' ophthalmopathy and Graves' hyperthyroidism. Amplified TCR beta CDR3 regions were obtained using RNA transcripts as template. The workflow started with a first-round RT-PCR run with HTBI primers and then moved on to a second-round multiplex PCR. TCRdb fed the multiplex PCR reads into MiXCR, producing one record per CDR3 protein. The table has 900,000 to 1,200,000 distinct CDR3 sequences, about 38% seen once. This clonotype has at least ten counts. The CDR3 loop spans 14 amino acids. Trimming removed 3 bases at V and 2 bases at J, with 10 bases between.

The sequenced sample was peripheral blood or thyroid tissue (not recorded which). The chain has TRBV12-3 or TRBV12-4 and TRBJ2-5; weak D call: TRBD1 (6 bases). The receptor comes from an adult man with Graves' hyperthyroidism. CDR3 sequence: CASSFLTGQETQYF. As DNA, the CDR3 is TGTGCCAGCAGTTTCCTTACAGGGCAAGAGACCCAGTACTTC.